What follows is one T cell receptor beta chain and its context. The data derive from a study of cytomegalovirus exposure and HLA in healthy donors. The wider study: The study's early data release held approximately 91 million unique TCRs from HLA-typed donors.

This CDR3 comprises 14 residues. The V end lost 1 base, the J end lost 5 bases, and 9 bases lay between the germline ends. CDR1 is MGHRA and CDR2 is YSYEKL in the germline V gene. Primers: 60 Vbeta forward and 13 Jbeta reverse. Measured with immunoSEQ multiplex PCR; TCRdb has only the in-frame clones, and not every one. Its table records some 130,000 clones. The genes are TRBV4-1 and TRBJ2-1, with D uncertain. The TCR was taken from a woman in her 40s in good health and CMV-seropositive. The specimen was PBMCs. The CDR3 loop is CASSQVNQNNEQFF. CDR3 bases: TGCGCCAGCAGCCAAGTGAACCAGAACAATGAGCAGTTCTTC.